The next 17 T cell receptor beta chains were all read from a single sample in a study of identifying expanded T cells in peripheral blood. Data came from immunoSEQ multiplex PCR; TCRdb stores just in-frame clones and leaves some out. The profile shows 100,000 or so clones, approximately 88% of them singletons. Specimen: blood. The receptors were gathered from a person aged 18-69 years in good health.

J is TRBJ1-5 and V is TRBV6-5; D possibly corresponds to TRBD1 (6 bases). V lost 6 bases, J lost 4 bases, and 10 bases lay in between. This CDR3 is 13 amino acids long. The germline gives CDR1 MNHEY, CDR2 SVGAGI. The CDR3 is CASRQGPNQPQHF. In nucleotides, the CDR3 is TGTGCCAGCAGACAGGGCCCGAATCAGCCCCAGCATTTT.

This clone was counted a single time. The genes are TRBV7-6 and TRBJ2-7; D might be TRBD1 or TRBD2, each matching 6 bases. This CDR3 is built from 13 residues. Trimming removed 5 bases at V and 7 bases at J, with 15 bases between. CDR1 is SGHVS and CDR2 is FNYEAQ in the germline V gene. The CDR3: CASSTHLGGEQYF. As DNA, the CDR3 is TGTGCCAGCAGCACTCATTTAGGGGGGGAGCAGTACTTC. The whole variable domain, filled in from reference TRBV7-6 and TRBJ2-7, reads GAGVSQSPRYKVTKRGQDVALRCDPISGHVSLYWYRQALGQGPEFLTYFNYEAQQDKSGLPNDRFSAERPEGSISTLTIQRTEQRDSAMYRCASSTHLGGEQYFGPGTRLTVT.

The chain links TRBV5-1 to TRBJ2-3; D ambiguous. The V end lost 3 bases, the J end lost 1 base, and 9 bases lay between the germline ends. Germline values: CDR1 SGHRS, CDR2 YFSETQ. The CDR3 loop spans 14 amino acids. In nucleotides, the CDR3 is TGCGCCAGCAGCTCGATGCCACGCACAGATACGCAGTATTTT. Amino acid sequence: CASSSMPRTDTQYF.

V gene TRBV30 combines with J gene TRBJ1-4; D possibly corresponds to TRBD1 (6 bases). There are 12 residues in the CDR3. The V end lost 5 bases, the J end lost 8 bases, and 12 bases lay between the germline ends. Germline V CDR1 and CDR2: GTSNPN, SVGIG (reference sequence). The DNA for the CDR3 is TGTGCCTGGGGACAGTCAGGCGAAAAACTGTTTTTT. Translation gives CAWGQSGEKLFF.

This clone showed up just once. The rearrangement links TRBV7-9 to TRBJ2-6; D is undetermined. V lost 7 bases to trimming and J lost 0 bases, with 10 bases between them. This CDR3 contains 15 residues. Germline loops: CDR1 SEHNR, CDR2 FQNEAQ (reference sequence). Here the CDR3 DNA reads TGTGCCAGCACTCAATTTTCCTCTGGGGCCAACGTCCTGACTTTC. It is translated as CASTQFSSGANVLTF.

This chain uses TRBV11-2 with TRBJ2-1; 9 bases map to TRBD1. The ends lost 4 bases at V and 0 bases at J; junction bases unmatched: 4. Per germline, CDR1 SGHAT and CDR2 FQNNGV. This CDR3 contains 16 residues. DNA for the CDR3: TGTGCCAGCAGCTCCCCGGGACAGGGCTCCTACAATGAGCAGTTCTTC. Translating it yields CASSSPGQGSYNEQFF.

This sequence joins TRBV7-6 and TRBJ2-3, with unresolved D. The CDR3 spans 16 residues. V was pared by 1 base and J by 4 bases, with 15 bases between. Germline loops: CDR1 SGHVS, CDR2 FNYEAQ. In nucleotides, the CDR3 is TGTGCCAGCAGCTTAGAGGTCTCTCTGTTTGCAGATACGCAGTATTTT. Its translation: CASSLEVSLFADTQYF.

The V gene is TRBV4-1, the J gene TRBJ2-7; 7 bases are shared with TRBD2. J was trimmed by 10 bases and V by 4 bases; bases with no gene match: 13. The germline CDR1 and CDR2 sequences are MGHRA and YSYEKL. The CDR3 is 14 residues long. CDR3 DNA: TGCGCCAGCAGCCCCGGACTAGTGGGACCCTCCCAGTACTTC. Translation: CASSPGLVGPSQYF.

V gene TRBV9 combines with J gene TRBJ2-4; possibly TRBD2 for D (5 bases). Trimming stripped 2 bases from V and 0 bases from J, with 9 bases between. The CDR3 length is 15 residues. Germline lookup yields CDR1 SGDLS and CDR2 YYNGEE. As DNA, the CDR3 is TGTGCCAGCAGCGTGAGGGCTCTAGCCAAAAACATTCAGTACTTC. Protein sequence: CASSVRALAKNIQYF.

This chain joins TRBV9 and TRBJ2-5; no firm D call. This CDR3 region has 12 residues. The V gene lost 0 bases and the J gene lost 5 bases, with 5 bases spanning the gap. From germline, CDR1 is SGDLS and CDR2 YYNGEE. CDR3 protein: CASSVDGETQYF. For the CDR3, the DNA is TGTGCCAGCAGCGTAGACGGGGAGACCCAGTACTTC.

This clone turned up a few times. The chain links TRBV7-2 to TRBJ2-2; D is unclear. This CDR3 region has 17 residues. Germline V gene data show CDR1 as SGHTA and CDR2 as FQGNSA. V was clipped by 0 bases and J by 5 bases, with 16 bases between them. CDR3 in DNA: TGTGCCAGCAGCTTAGCTCCCGTAAGGGCGCAGACCGGGGAGCTGTTTTTT. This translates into CASSLAPVRAQTGELFF. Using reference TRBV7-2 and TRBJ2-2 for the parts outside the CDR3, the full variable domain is GAGVSQSPSNKVTEKGKDVELRCDPISGHTALYWYRQSLGQGLEFLIYFQGNSAPDKSGLPSDRFSAERTGGSVSTLTIQRTQQEDSAVYLCASSLAPVRAQTGELFFGEGSRLTVL.

The CDR3 sequence: CATTNDRLSYNEQFF. DNA of the CDR3: TGCGCCACCACCAACGACCGATTGTCATACAATGAGCAGTTCTTC. The V gene is TRBV5-1, the J gene TRBJ2-1; no firm D call. The CDR3 length is 15 residues. Trimming cost V 9 bases and J 4 bases, with 20 bases left between them. Germline V gene data show CDR1 as SGHRS and CDR2 as YFSETQ.

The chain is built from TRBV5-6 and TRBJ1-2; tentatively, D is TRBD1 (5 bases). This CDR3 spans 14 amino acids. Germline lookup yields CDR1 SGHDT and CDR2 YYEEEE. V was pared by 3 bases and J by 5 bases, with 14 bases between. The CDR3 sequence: CASSWGTGHYGYTF. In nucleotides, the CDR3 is TGTGCCAGCAGCTGGGGGACGGGCCATTATGGCTACACCTTC.

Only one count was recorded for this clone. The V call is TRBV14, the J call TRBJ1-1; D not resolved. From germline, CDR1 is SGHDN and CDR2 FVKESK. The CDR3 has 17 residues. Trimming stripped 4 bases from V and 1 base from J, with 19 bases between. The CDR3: CASSPQTPLHPNTEAFF. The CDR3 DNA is TGTGCCAGCAGCCCCCAGACTCCTCTCCACCCGAACACTGAAGCTTTCTTT.

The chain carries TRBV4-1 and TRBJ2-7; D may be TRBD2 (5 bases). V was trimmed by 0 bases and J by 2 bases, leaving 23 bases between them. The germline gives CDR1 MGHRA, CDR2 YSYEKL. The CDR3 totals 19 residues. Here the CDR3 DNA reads TGCGCCAGCAGCCAAGACGAGGGCCCCACCTCTCAACCTCCCTACGAGCAGTACTTC. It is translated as CASSQDEGPTSQPPYEQYF.

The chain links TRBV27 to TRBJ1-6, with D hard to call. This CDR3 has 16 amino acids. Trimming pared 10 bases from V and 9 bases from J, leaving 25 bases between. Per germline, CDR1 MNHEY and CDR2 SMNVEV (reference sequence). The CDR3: CATTGLPKGRASPLHF. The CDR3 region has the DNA TGTGCCACAACCGGGTTGCCAAAAGGGAGGGCTTCACCCCTCCACTTT.

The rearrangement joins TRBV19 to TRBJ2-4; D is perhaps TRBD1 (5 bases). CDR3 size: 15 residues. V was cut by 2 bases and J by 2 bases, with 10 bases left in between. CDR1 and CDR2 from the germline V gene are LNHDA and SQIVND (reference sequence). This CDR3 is CASSIWGASKNIQYF. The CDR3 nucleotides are TGTGCCAGTAGTATATGGGGCGCTTCCAAAAACATTCAGTACTTC.